The entry below gives a single TCR beta chain sequence along with its context. Produced via immunoSEQ multiplex PCR; TCRdb's table is partial and in-frame only. The repertoire includes over 50,000 clones, roughly 93% of them detected once, and about 2% sits in the top ten. Germline V lookup: CDR1 SGHVS, CDR2 FNYEAQ. This CDR3 has 16 residues. J lost 6 bases, V lost 5 bases, and 10 bases had no gene match. This sample is drawn from a study of T cell changes during pregnancy in multiple sclerosis. The chain is built from TRBV7-6 and TRBJ2-2; 9 bases align to TRBD2. This clonotype originated in a female donor with multiple sclerosis, enrolled in a pregnancy study. Sequenced material: peripheral blood, taken in the second trimester of pregnancy. CDR3 DNA sequence: TGTGCCAGCAGCCCCCGCCCTAGCGGGACGGCCGGGGAGCTGTTTTTT. Translation gives CASSPRPSGTAGELFF. Filled out from reference TRBV7-6 and TRBJ2-2, the complete variable domain reads GAGVSQSPRYKVTKRGQDVALRCDPISGHVSLYWYRQALGQGPEFLTYFNYEAQQDKSGLPNDRFSAERPEGSISTLTIQRTEQRDSAMYRCASSPRPSGTAGELFFGEGSRLTVL.